This TCR beta chain was recovered during a study of blood T cells in healthy people across ages. This clonotype was seen only a few times. For the second PCR, which ran for about 6 to 11 cycles, a sample-barcoded 5' primer and a J-beta primer mix were used. TCRdb used MiXCR to reprocess the 5' RACE reads, holding one entry per CDR3 protein. The sample gives hundreds of thousands of distinct CDR3 sequences, nearly 60% of which show up once; roughly 20% is in the top ten. The CDR3 is made up of 16 amino acids. The germline CDR1 and CDR2 sequences are SQVTM and ANQGSEA. J was trimmed by 2 bases and V by 5 bases; bases with no gene match: 13.

The chain uses TRBV29-1 and TRBJ2-5; 8 positions match TRBD2. The sequenced sample was blood. The sequence was obtained from a man aged 25 to 40 in good health. CDR3 nucleotides: TGCAGCGTTCGATCAGGCGGGAGGAAAGGGCAAGAGACCCAGTACTTC. Its translation is CSVRSGGRKGQETQYF.